This TCR beta chain was documented in a study of CXCR3-negative and CXCR3-positive naive CD8 T cells. Points from the study as a whole: Naive cells positive for CXCR3 carried more hydrophobic TRB CDR3s than CXCR3-negative ones.

Details on this clonotype: Its antigen remains unidentified.

The study made its TRB cDNA libraries by 5' RACE, adding UMI labels. TCRdb reanalyzed the 5' RACE reads and collapses them to one entry per CDR3 protein, without DNA. The sample totals more than 100,000 distinct CDR3 sequences; its top ten clones hold approximately 0.4%. The specimen was naive CXCR3+ CD8+ T cells from blood. The sample's subset: CD45RO-CCR7+CD27+CD95- naive CD8+ T cells expressing CXCR3 (TNR3+). The sequence was collected from a human donor in good health. Some clones in this sample may be carry-over from other donors' samples.

The CDR3 is CASSQGRDSGQYF. V gene TRBV4-1 combines with J gene TRBJ2-5; checking the TCRdb D call of TRBD1 is not possible without DNA. The CDR3 extends over 13 amino acids. Germline CDR1 MGHRA, CDR2 YSYEKL.